These T cell receptor beta chains were read from a single sample in a study of blood T cell repertoires in COVID-19. Clones were read by immunoSEQ multiplex PCR, and TCRdb kept only the in-frame ones, dropping some. Of about 92,000 clones in the sample, around three quarters were seen once. Sample: peripheral blood. The receptors originated from a man aged 50 to 59 who had recovered from COVID-19. CDR3s include the opening cysteine and the closing phenylalanine or tryptophan. Fields, in order: J gene, clone size, V gene, D gene, CDR3 protein, CDR3 DNA. D genes are given only for firm matches. Clone size is stated in some rows and not others, as once, few, many or a class when expanded.

j_gene: TRBJ2-2
abundance: NA
v_gene: TRBV27
d_gene: NA
CDR3aa: CASSPRLTGFRGELFF
CDR3nt: TGTGCCAGCAGTCCCCGACTTACGGGGTTCCGCGGGGAGCTGTTTTTT

j_gene: TRBJ1-5
abundance: few
v_gene: TRBV24-1
d_gene: NA
CDR3aa: CATSDYRVGQPQHF
CDR3nt: TGTGCCACCAGTGATTACAGGGTAGGTCAGCCCCAGCATTTT

j_gene: TRBJ2-2
abundance: NA
v_gene: TRBV4-3
d_gene: TRBD2
CDR3aa: CASSQDLAGGPVTGELFF
CDR3nt: TGCGCCAGCAGCCAAGATTTAGCGGGAGGGCCTGTCACCGGGGAGCTGTTTTTT

j_gene: TRBJ2-7
abundance: NA
v_gene: TRBV5-4
d_gene: TRBD1
CDR3aa: CASSLKGATYEQYF
CDR3nt: TGTGCCAGCAGCCTTAAGGGGGCAACCTACGAGCAGTACTTC

j_gene: TRBJ1-5
abundance: few
v_gene: TRBV9
d_gene: TRBD1
CDR3aa: CASSAGTGNNQPQHF
CDR3nt: TGTGCCAGCAGCGCTGGGACAGGGAACAATCAGCCCCAGCATTTT

j_gene: TRBJ2-3
abundance: NA
v_gene: TRBV29-1
d_gene: NA
CDR3aa: CSVEDSYTDTQYF
CDR3nt: TGCAGCGTTGAGGACAGTTACACAGATACGCAGTATTTT

j_gene: TRBJ2-7
abundance: NA
v_gene: TRBV20-1
d_gene: NA
CDR3aa: CSARDEYEQYF
CDR3nt: TGCAGTGCTAGAGATGAGTACGAGCAGTACTTC

j_gene: TRBJ1-1
abundance: NA
v_gene: TRBV18
d_gene: NA
CDR3aa: CASSQNPQGWTFF
CDR3nt: TGTGCCAGCTCTCAAAACCCACAGGGTTGGACTTTCTTT

j_gene: TRBJ2-3
abundance: NA
v_gene: TRBV11-1
d_gene: NA
CDR3aa: CASSWGGGSTDTQYF
CDR3nt: TGTGCCAGCAGCTGGGGGGGCGGGAGCACAGATACGCAGTATTTT

j_gene: TRBJ2-7
abundance: many
v_gene: TRBV11-3
d_gene: TRBD1
CDR3aa: CASSSTRGRREQYF
CDR3nt: TGTGCCAGCAGCTCGACCAGGGGGCGCCGGGAGCAGTACTTC

j_gene: TRBJ2-1
abundance: NA
v_gene: TRBV3-1/TRBV3-2
d_gene: TRBD2
CDR3aa: CASSQGLADNEQFF
CDR3nt: TGTGCCAGCAGCCAGGGACTAGCGGACAATGAGCAGTTCTTC

j_gene: TRBJ1-3
abundance: NA
v_gene: TRBV11-2
d_gene: NA
CDR3aa: CASSSAGGARNTIYF
CDR3nt: TGTGCCAGCAGCTCCGCGGGGGGGGCTAGAAACACCATATATTTT

j_gene: TRBJ2-3
abundance: NA
v_gene: TRBV5-1
d_gene: TRBD1
CDR3aa: CASSLEGAPSTDTQYF
CDR3nt: TGCGCCAGCAGCTTGGAGGGGGCGCCCAGCACAGATACGCAGTATTTT

j_gene: TRBJ2-5
abundance: once
v_gene: TRBV24-1
d_gene: TRBD1
CDR3aa: CATWDSRAETQYF
CDR3nt: TGTGCCACCTGGGACAGTCGAGCGGAGACCCAGTACTTC

j_gene: TRBJ2-7
abundance: NA
v_gene: TRBV6-2/TRBV6-3
d_gene: TRBD2
CDR3aa: CASSRLAAYEQYF
CDR3nt: TGTGCCAGCAGCAGACTAGCGGCCTACGAGCAGTACTTC

j_gene: TRBJ2-3
abundance: NA
v_gene: TRBV19
d_gene: NA
CDR3aa: CASSMDYTDTQYF
CDR3nt: TGTGCCAGTAGTATGGACTACACAGATACGCAGTATTTT

j_gene: TRBJ2-5
abundance: NA
v_gene: TRBV6-6
d_gene: TRBD2
CDR3aa: CASSYVSGGYQETQYF
CDR3nt: TGTGCCAGCAGTTACGTCAGCGGGGGTTACCAAGAGACCCAGTACTTC

j_gene: TRBJ2-5
abundance: NA
v_gene: TRBV4-2
d_gene: TRBD2
CDR3aa: CASSPGTSGMQETQYF
CDR3nt: TGTGCCAGCAGCCCCGGGACTAGCGGGATGCAAGAGACCCAGTACTTC

j_gene: TRBJ1-1
abundance: NA
v_gene: TRBV28
d_gene: TRBD1
CDR3aa: CASNARDRASNTEAFF
CDR3nt: TGTGCCAGCAACGCCCGGGACAGGGCTTCTAACACTGAAGCTTTCTTT

j_gene: TRBJ2-1
abundance: NA
v_gene: TRBV3-1/TRBV3-2
d_gene: TRBD2
CDR3aa: CASSPQGTSGPNNEQFF
CDR3nt: TGTGCCAGCAGCCCCCAGGGAACTAGCGGACCAAACAATGAGCAGTTCTTC

j_gene: TRBJ2-6
abundance: NA
v_gene: TRBV5-1
d_gene: NA
CDR3aa: CASSLDGGPGANVLTF
CDR3nt: TGCGCCAGCAGCTTGGACGGGGGGCCTGGGGCCAACGTCCTGACTTTC

j_gene: TRBJ2-7
abundance: NA
v_gene: TRBV5-1
d_gene: NA
CDR3aa: CASSLAGLGPYEQYF
CDR3nt: TGCGCCAGCAGCTTGGCCGGCTTGGGCCCCTACGAGCAGTACTTC

j_gene: TRBJ2-1
abundance: NA
v_gene: TRBV19
d_gene: TRBD2
CDR3aa: CASSRAGGSYNEQFF
CDR3nt: TGTGCCAGTAGCCGAGCGGGGGGGTCCTACAATGAGCAGTTCTTC

j_gene: TRBJ1-2
abundance: NA
v_gene: TRBV4-3
d_gene: TRBD1
CDR3aa: CASSQEYIADRGQGGYTF
CDR3nt: TGCGCCAGCAGCCAAGAATACATAGCGGACAGGGGGCAAGGTGGCTACACCTTC

j_gene: TRBJ2-1
abundance: NA
v_gene: TRBV24-1
d_gene: TRBD1
CDR3aa: CATSGQGSYNEQFF
CDR3nt: TGTGCCACCAGTGGACAGGGGTCCTACAATGAGCAGTTCTTC

j_gene: TRBJ2-1
abundance: few
v_gene: TRBV7-8
d_gene: NA
CDR3aa: CASSFAGKFNEQFF
CDR3nt: TGTGCCAGCAGCTTTGCAGGAAAATTCAATGAGCAGTTCTTC

j_gene: TRBJ2-5
abundance: NA
v_gene: TRBV19
d_gene: NA
CDR3aa: CASKGQGRLQETQYF
CDR3nt: TGTGCCAGTAAGGGGCAGGGCCGCCTCCAAGAGACCCAGTACTTC

j_gene: TRBJ2-6
abundance: NA
v_gene: TRBV18
d_gene: NA
CDR3aa: CASSPDSSGANVLTF
CDR3nt: TGTGCCAGCTCACCAGACAGTTCTGGGGCCAACGTCCTGACTTTC